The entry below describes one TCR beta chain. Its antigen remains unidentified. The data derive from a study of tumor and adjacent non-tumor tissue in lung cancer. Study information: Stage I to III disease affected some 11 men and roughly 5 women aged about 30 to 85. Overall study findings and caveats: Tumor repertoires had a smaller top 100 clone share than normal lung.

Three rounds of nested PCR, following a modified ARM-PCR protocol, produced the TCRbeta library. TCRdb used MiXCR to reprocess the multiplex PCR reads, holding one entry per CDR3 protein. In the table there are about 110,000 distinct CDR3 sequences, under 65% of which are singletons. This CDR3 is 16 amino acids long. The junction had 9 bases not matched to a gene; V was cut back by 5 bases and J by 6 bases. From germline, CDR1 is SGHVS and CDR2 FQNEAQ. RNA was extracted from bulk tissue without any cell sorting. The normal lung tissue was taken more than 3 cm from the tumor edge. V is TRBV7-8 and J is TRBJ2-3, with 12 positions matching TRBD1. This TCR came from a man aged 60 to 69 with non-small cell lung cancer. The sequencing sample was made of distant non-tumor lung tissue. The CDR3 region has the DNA TGTGCCAGCAGCGCGCGGGGACAGGGGGCTTGTGATACGCAGTATTTT. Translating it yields CASSARGQGACDTQYF.